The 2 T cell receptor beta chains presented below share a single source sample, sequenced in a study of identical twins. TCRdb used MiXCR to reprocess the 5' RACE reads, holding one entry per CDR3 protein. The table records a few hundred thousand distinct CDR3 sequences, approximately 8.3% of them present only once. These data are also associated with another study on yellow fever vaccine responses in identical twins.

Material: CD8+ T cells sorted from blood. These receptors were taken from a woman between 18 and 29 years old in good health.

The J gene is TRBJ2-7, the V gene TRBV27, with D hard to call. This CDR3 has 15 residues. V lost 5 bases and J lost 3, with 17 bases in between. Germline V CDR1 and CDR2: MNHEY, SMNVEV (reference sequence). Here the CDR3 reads CASSLRANPNYEQYF. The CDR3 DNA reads TGTGCCAGCAGTCTCCGGGCCAATCCCAACTACGAGCAGTACTTC.

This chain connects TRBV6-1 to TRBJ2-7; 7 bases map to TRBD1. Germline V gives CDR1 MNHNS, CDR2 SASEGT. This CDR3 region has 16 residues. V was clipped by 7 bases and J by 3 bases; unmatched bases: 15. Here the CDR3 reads CASIVGQEYRFYEQYF. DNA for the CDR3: TGTGCCAGCATCGTAGGACAGGAATATAGATTCTACGAGCAGTACTTC.